This T cell receptor beta chain is drawn from a study of shared T cell receptors in the human thymus. Some clones are missing from TCRdb's copy, which holds only in-frame ones; the method was immunoSEQ multiplex PCR. This repertoire shows hundreds of thousands of clones, approximately 89% found once; its top ten account for roughly 0.0089%. The trim removed 2 bases at V and 4 bases at J, leaving 8 bases unmatched. The CDR3 is 18 amino acids. Germline CDR1 is SGHDN and CDR2 is FVKESK. This sample also appeared in a second study, on human thymus T cells. As that report states: Corrective heart surgery yielded resections, and these provided the thymus tissue.

Source material: thymocytes. This sequence joins TRBV14 and TRBJ2-1; 13 bases line up with TRBD2. This TCR came from a boy under two years old with a congenital heart defect. CDR3 region: CASSQPEPGLAGYNEQFF. The CDR3 coding sequence is TGTGCCAGCAGCCAACCGGAACCGGGACTAGCGGGGTACAATGAGCAGTTCTTC.